This TCR beta chain comes out of a study of regulatory T cells in long-lasting Graves disease. This clonotype was observed at least ten times. Sequencing libraries for TCR beta were prepared with iRepertoire HTBI primers and Arm-PCR of CDR3 regions. MiXCR, applied by TCRdb to the multiplex PCR reads, yields one record per CDR3 protein. The sample has some 250,000 distinct CDR3 sequences, 20% seen once; the top ten hold about 15%. Time point: newly diagnosed GD, antithyroid drugs for less than 3 months. The TCR library was prepared using RNA isolated from PBMCs. Guidelines of the American Thyroid Association were used to diagnose Graves' disease. The sample in question was peripheral blood mononuclear cells (PBMCs), obtained at new diagnosis, from a patient treated with antithyroid drugs. This receptor was identified in a female donor with Graves disease.

CDR3 DNA: TGTGCCAGCTCACAGACTAGCGGGTACACAGATACGCAGTATTTT. Its protein product is CASSQTSGYTDTQYF. The chain uses TRBV18 and TRBJ2-3; 10 bases are shared with TRBD2. Germline V CDR1 and CDR2: KGHSH, LQKENI. The CDR3 consists of 15 residues. After removal of 4 bases from V and 2 bases from J, the junction contained 3 bases not matched to a gene.